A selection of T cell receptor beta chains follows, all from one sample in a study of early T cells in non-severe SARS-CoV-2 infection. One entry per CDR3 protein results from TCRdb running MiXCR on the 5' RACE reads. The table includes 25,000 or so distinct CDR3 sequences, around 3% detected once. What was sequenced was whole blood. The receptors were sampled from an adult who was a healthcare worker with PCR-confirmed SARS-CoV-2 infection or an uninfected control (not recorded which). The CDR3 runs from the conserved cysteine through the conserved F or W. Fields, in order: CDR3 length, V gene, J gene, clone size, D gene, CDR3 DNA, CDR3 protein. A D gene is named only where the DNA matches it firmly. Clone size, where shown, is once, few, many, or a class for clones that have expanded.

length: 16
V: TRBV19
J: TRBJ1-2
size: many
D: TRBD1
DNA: TGTGCCAGTAGTATAGCATCCGGGACAGCTAACTATGGCTACACCTTC
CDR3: CASSIASGTANYGYTF

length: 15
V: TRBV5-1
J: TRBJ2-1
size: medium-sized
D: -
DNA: TGCGCCAGCAGCTTGTATCGGAGCTCCTACAATGAGCAGTTCTTC
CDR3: CASSLYRSSYNEQFF

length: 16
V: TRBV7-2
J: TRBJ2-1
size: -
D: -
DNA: TGTGCCAGCAGCTCCTTGAATTGGGGGCCACGGAATGAGCAGTTCTTC
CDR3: CASSSLNWGPRNEQFF

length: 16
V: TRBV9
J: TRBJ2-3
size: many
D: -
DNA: TGTGCCAGCAGCGCCCTAACGGGTCTCACCACAGATACGCAGTATTTT
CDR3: CASSALTGLTTDTQYF

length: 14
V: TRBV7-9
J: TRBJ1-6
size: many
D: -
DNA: TGTGCCAGCAGCCCGGACGGTTACAATTCACCCCTCCACTTT
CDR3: CASSPDGYNSPLHF

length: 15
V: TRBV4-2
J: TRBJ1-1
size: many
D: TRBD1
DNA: TGTGCCAGCAGCGATCGACAGGGGGCGATCACTGAAGCTTTCTTT
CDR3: CASSDRQGAITEAFF

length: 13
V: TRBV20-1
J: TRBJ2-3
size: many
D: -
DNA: TGCAGTGCTAGGTCGTTCGGACGGGATACGCAGTATTTT
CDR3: CSARSFGRDTQYF

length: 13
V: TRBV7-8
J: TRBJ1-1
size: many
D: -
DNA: TGTGCCAGCAGCGCAGATCGCTACACTGAAGCTTTCTTT
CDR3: CASSADRYTEAFF

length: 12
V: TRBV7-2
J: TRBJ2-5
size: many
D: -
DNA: TGTGCCAGCGGAACTCCAGCGTTAACCCAGTACTTC
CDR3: CASGTPALTQYF

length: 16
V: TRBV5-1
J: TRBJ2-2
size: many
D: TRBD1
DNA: TGCGCCAGCAGCCGCCAAGGGGGCCGGAACACCGGGGAGCTGTTTTTT
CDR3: CASSRQGGRNTGELFF

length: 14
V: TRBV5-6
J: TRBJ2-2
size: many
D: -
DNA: TGTGCCAGCAGGGGGGCCAGATACACCGGGGAGCTGTTTTTT
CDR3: CASRGARYTGELFF

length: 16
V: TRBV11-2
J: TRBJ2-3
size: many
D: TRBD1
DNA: TGTGCCAGCAGAAGACCCGGGACAGGGGGCGCAGATACGCAGTATTTT
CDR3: CASRRPGTGGADTQYF

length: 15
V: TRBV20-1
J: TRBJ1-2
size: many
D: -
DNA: TGCAGTGCTCCTAATCCCAGGGGATCCAACTATGGCTACACCTTC
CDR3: CSAPNPRGSNYGYTF

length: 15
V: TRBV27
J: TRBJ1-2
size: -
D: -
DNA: TGTGCCAGCAGGACGCATGGGGGAGCTAACTATGGCTACACCTTC
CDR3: CASRTHGGANYGYTF

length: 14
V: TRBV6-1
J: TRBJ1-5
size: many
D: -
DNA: TGTGCCAGCAGTGGAAGGTTTAGCAATCAGCCCCAGCATTTT
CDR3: CASSGRFSNQPQHF

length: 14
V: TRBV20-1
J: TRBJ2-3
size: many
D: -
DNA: TGCAGTGCTAGAGATAGCGCAGCCACAGATACGCAGTATTTT
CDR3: CSARDSAATDTQYF

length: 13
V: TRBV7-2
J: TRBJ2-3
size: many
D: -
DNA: TGTGCCAGCAGCTTACAGAGCACAGATACGCAGTATTTT
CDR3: CASSLQSTDTQYF

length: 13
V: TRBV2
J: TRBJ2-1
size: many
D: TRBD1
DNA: TGTGCCAGCAAGCGAACAGGGGGCGGCGAGCAGTTCTTC
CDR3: CASKRTGGGEQFF

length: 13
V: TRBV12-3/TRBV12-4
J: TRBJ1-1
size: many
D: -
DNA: TGTGCCAGCGGAACGAGAGGGAACACTGAAGCTTTCTTT
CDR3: CASGTRGNTEAFF

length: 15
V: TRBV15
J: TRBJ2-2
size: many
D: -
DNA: TGTGCCACCAGCAGACAGTCCCTTTACACCGGGGAGCTGTTTTTT
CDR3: CATSRQSLYTGELFF

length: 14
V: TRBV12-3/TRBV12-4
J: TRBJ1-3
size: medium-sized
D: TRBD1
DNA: TGTGCCAGCAGGGGACAGATTTCTGGAAACACCATATATTTT
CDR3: CASRGQISGNTIYF

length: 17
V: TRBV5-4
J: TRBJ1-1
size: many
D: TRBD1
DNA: TGTGCCAGCAGCCTCTACAGGGCAGGGGGTTTTCACACTGAAGCTTTCTTT
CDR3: CASSLYRAGGFHTEAFF

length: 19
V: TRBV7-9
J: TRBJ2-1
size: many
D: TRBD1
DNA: TGTGCCAGCAGCCCAGACGTGACAGGGGGCTCGAGTTCCTACAATGAGCAGTTCTTC
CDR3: CASSPDVTGGSSSYNEQFF

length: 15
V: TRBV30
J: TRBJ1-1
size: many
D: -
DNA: TGTGCCTGGAATCCGACGGACGGATGGGACACTGAAGCTTTCTTT
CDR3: CAWNPTDGWDTEAFF

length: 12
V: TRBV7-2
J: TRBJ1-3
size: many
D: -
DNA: TGTGCCAGCAGCTTACGGGGAAACACCATATATTTT
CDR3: CASSLRGNTIYF

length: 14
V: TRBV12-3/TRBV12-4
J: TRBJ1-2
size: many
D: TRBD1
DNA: TGTGCCAGCAGTTTGGGGACAGGGGACTATGGCTACACCTTC
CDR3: CASSLGTGDYGYTF

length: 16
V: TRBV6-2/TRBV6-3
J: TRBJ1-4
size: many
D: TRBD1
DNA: TGTGCCAGCAGTTGGAGACGACAGGGACATAATGAAAAACTGTTTTTT
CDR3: CASSWRRQGHNEKLFF

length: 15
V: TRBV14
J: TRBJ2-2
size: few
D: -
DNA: TGTGCCAGCAGCCAAGATCGTATGGGGCACGGGGAGCTGTTTTTT
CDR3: CASSQDRMGHGELFF

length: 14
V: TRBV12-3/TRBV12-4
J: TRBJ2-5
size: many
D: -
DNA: TGTGCCAGCAGTTCCGCGGGGCTTCGGGAGACCCAGTACTTC
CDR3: CASSSAGLRETQYF

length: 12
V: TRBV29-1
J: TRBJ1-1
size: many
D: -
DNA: TGCAGCGTTGAAGTCGATAGACCTGAAGCTTTCTTT
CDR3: CSVEVDRPEAFF

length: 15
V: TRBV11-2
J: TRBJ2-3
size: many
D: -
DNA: TGTGCCAGCAGCTCTCTAGGGATAGGTGCAGATACGCAGTATTTT
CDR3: CASSSLGIGADTQYF